This note documents a single TCR beta chain sequence. The sample comes from a study of blood T cells in healthy people across ages. Combining a sample-barcoded 5' primer with a J-beta primer mix, a second PCR ran for roughly 7 to 12 cycles. TCRdb analysed the 5' RACE reads with MiXCR anew, one entry per CDR3 protein. The sample includes 700,000 to 900,000 distinct CDR3 sequences, about 48% of them seen just once. The CDR3 has 11 residues. V was shortened by 1 base and J by 10 bases, with 9 bases between the two germline ends. The germline gives CDR1 SGHRS, CDR2 YFSETQ. The J gene is TRBJ2-7, the V gene TRBV5-1; perhaps TRBD2 as D (5 bases). Material: blood. This TCR was recovered from a man older than 75 in good health. For the CDR3, the DNA is TGCGCCAGCAGCTTGTCGGGATCCCAGTACTTC. Amino acid sequence: CASSLSGSQYF.